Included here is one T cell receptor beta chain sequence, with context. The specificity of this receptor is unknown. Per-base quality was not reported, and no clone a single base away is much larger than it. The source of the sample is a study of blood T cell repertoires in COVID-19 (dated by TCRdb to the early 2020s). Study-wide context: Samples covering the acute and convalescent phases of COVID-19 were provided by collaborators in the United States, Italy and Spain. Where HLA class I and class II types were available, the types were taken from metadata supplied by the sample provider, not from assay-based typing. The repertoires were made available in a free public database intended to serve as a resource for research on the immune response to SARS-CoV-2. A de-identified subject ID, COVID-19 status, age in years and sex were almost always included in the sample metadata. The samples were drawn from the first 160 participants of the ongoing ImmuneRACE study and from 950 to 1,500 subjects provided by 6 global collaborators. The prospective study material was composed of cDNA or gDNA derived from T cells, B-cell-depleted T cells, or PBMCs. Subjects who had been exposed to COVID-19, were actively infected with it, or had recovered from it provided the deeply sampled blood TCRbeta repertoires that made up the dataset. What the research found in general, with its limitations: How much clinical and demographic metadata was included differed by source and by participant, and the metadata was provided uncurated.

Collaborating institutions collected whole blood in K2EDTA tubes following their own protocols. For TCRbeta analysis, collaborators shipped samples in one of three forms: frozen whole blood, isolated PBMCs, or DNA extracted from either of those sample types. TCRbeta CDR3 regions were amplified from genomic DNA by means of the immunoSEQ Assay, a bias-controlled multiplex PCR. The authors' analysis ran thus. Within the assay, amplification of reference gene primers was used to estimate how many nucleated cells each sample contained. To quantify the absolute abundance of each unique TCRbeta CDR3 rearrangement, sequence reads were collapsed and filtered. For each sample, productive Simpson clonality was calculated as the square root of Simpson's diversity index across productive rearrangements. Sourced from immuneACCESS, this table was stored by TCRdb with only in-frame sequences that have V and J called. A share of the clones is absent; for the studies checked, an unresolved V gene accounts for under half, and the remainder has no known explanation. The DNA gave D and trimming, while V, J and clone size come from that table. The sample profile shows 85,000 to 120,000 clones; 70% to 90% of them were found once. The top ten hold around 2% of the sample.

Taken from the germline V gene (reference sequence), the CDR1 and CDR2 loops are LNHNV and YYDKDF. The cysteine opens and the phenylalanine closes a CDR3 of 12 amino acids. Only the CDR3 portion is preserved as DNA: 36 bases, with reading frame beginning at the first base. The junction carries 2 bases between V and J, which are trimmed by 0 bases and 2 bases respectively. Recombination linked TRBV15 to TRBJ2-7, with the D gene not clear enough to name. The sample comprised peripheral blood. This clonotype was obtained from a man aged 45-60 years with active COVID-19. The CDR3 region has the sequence CATSRDTYEQYF. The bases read TGTGCCACCAGCAGAGATACCTACGAGCAGTACTTC.